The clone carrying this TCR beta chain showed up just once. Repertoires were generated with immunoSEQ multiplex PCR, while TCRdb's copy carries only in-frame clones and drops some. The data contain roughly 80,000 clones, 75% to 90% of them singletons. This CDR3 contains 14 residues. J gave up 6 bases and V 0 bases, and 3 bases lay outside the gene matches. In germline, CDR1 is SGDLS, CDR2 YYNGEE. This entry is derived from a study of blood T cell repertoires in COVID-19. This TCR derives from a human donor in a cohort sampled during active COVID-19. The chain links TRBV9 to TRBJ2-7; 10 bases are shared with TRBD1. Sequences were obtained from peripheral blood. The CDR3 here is CASSVGTGGGEQYF. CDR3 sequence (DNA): TGTGCCAGCAGCGTAGGGACAGGGGGTGGCGAGCAGTACTTC.